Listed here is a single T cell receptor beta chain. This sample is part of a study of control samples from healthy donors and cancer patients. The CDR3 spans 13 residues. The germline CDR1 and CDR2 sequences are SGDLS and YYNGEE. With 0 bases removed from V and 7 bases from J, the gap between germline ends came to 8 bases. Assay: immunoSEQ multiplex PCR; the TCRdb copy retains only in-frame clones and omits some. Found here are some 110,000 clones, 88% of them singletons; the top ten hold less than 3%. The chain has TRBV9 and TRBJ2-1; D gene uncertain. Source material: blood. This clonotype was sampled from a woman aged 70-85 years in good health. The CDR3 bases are TGTGCCAGCAGCGTAGACCCACGGAATGAGCAGTTCTTC. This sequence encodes CASSVDPRNEQFF.